This T cell receptor beta chain was identified during a study of T cells in Graves' hyperthyroidism and ophthalmopathy (dated by TCRdb to 2018 to 2020). Regarding the research as a whole: Peripheral blood was sampled at the time of initial diagnosis, prior to any treatment. To identify TCR V-J signatures that set the groups apart, the researchers used a discovery cohort of 100 patients, made up of under 45 with Graves' ophthalmopathy and 55 to 65 with stable Graves' hyperthyroidism. Prospective prediction of ophthalmopathy was tested in an independent validation cohort of fewer than 20 hyperthyroidism patients and 17 patients who later progressed to ophthalmopathy. The roughly 94 discovery patients were randomly split 7:3 into training and test sets. The study also compared thyroid tissue and blood T-cell repertoires from over 5 Graves' hyperthyroidism patients. Following sampling, methimazole starting at 30 mg daily was given to hyperthyroidism patients, and high-dose intravenous methylprednisolone was given to ophthalmopathy patients. The paper describes TCR Vbeta CDR3 sequencing of more than 120 peripheral blood samples, made up of under 50 ophthalmopathy patients, around 78 hyperthyroidism patients and some 17 progressor patients. Paper-wide results and their limitations: No statistical method was used to fix the sample size in advance, and group allocation was not hidden from the investigators. Blood samples also contained most of the expanded thyroid clonotypes (frequency above 0.001), which suggests that blood repertoires may reflect thyroid immune responses. In validation, progression to ophthalmopathy was predicted by the model with about 70% sensitivity and around 75% specificity, a median of roughly 6 months before onset. In cross-validation, a model built on a 13 V-J signature told ophthalmopathy apart from stable hyperthyroidism with 85% to 90% sensitivity and approximately 84% specificity, and in testing the same model reached 80%/75%.

TCR beta CDR3 regions were amplified from RNA transcripts. The TCR CDR3 was subjected to a first round of RT-PCR using the HTBI primer set and the Qiagen OneStep RT-PCR kit. Libraries were constructed in a second round of multiplex PCR, after which size selection and purification were carried out. Paired-end sequencing of the libraries was performed with 100 bp reads on an Illumina HiSeq2000. In the source study's methods: Raw data were processed with SOAPnuke, discarding reads with adapters, uncalled bases, mean Phred below 15, or no exact constant-primer or identifier match. COPE v1.2.5 was used to merge high-quality paired reads, and clonotypes were defined as unique nucleotide sequences. MiTCR v1.1 was used to align the clonotypes against IMGT TRBV, TRBD and TRBJ reference segments. The analysis included only V-J combinations with a frequency above 0.0001, which together covered around 99% of the repertoires. A TCS score was defined as the ratio of F50 (clonal expansion) to E x V (chaos), with BLOSUM62-based TCRdist applied between CDR3 peptides within each V-J. Welch's t-statistics and random forest reduced 514 V-J features to under 15, which were used in a naive Bayes classifier (R e1071). The public sequencing data were trimmed at Q25 with fastp and processed into clonotypes with MiXCR by TCRdb, which kept only in-frame beta chains. Here each entry gathers all rows of one CDR3 protein and keeps the most common genes and DNA. These V and J calls rely on TCRdb rather than the paper's analysis. For this sample there are around 200,000 distinct CDR3 sequences; approximately 17% appear just once. The ten biggest clones cover under 35% of the sample.

Clipping removes 6 bases from V and 6 bases from J, with 9 as the unmatched junction base count. The CDR3 numbers 14 residues from cysteine through phenylalanine. Only CDR3 DNA remains: 42 bases, in frame from the first base. A patient counted as having stable Graves' hyperthyroidism if no progression to ophthalmopathy occurred over 18 months of follow-up. Hyperthyroidism patients were newly diagnosed, had a disease duration of under 2 months, and were aged 18 to 65 years. Any patient with an uncontrolled infection, another autoimmune disease, pregnancy or lactation was excluded. Diagnoses were established on the basis of clinical symptoms, serum thyroxine and TRAb, thyroid ultrasound, and orbital computed tomography. PBMCs were isolated from about 9.2 ml of fresh peripheral blood by Ficoll-Paque density gradient centrifugation. Trizol reagent was used to extract total RNA, and RNA quality was then checked on an Agilent 2100 Bioanalyzer.

This clonotype was seen a handful of times. Its specific antigen is unknown. No much larger clone exists at a distance of one base, and base qualities are not known. The sequence was collected from a woman aged 45-60 years with Graves' hyperthyroidism. The sequenced sample was blood. Recombination connected TRBV12-3 or TRBV12-4 to TRBJ2-7; 9 middle bases align to TRBD1. For the CDR3, the sequence is CASSRRTGASEQYF. The bases are TGTGCCAGCAGCCGGAGGACAGGGGCAAGCGAGCAGTACTTC.